This entry describes one TCR beta chain. It lacks a known antigen. Per-base quality was not reported, and no clone a single base away is much larger than it. These data come from a study of T cell responses to AZD1222 COVID-19 vaccine (dated by TCRdb to 2020 to 2023). Regarding the complete study: TCR sequencing covered over 230 trial participants: 200 to 220 given two doses of AZD1222 and some 25 given two doses of MenACWY control vaccine. Trial participants were enrolled into age subgroups of 18-55, 56-69 and 70-plus years, which contained about 150, 28 and 57 TCR-sequenced participants, respectively.

The CDR3 regions of human TCRbeta chains were subjected to immunosequencing. Per the original workflow: Repertoire TCRs were matched against a reference library of SARS-CoV-2-specific TCRs generated with the MIRA antigen-specificity platform. Breadth was defined as the fraction of unique TCRs that were SARS-CoV-2-associated. Depth was defined as the fraction of total T cells that were SARS-CoV-2-associated. Using the MIRA data, each spike-specific TCR was mapped to the spike region that the TCR reacts to and placed in a CD4 or CD8 class. Log10-transformed breadth and depth values were compared by one-way ANOVA with Sidak's multiple comparisons tests. Drawn from immuneACCESS, this table holds only the in-frame rearrangements with V and J called that TCRdb kept. Clones are partly lost; checked studies trace under half to an unresolved V gene and leave the rest unexplained. The V and J calls and clone size come from that table; D and trimming were worked out from the DNA. The sample table shows over 85,000 clones, and about 94% are seen once. The ten largest clones represent 2.5% to 3% of the sample.

V lost 4 bases and J lost 8 bases; the stretch between them is 17 bases long. For CDR1 and CDR2, the germline V gene lists MDHEN and SYDVKM. The CDR3 contains 14 residues, cysteine and phenylalanine counted. This entry keeps only the CDR3 DNA: 42 bases, framed from base 1. The sample's time point label, decoded: about 28 days (+/-7) after the second vaccine dose. AZD1222 recipients with second doses at about 4 weeks or about 12 weeks were pooled, because spike-specific TCR depth and breadth did not differ between schedules. Vaccinee samples were obtained from the UK trials COV001 and COV002, which included a single-blind randomized controlled phase 2/3 trial of AZD1222 (ChAdOx1 nCoV-19) in healthy adults. For TCRbeta chain sequencing, PBMC samples were collected from trial participants at day 0 and at day 28 after the second dose. General conclusions and limits of the study: Nearly half of unique spike-specific TCRs reportedly recognized epitopes outside regions mutated in the B.1.351 and B.1.1.7 variants. CD4 TCRs associated with the vaccine covered the entire spike protein, and the dominant responses were in regions 160-218 and 743-854. After two AZD1222 doses, spike-specific TCR breadth and depth were significantly higher than at day 0 and than in MenACWY recipients. Most participants were white British and females outnumbered males, and the authors suggested that clonal diversity may have been underestimated. Conclusions about previously exposed vaccinees were limited because only six or seven AZD1222 recipients were SARS-CoV-2 seropositive at baseline. No day 14 peak-response samples were available, so repertoires were characterized only after the peak T cell response. The 56-69-year group was small, and its depth increase did not reach significance, likely because of low power.

The material was peripheral blood, obtained 28 days after the second AZD1222 dose. The V gene is TRBV28 and the J gene is TRBJ1-2, with no confidently assigned D gene. The origin of this receptor is an adult who received the AZD1222 COVID-19 vaccine. Read as DNA, the sequence is TGTGCCAGCAGTTCCCACCCTGATCCCACCGGCTACACCTTC. This gives the protein CASSSHPDPTGYTF.